This TCR beta chain was sequenced for a study of cytotoxic CD8 clonotypes in ibrutinib-treated CLL. General study results and limits: Baseline levels of clonality went above those of age-matched healthy donors and moved with circulating CD8+ T-cell counts.

Library input was 1.5 to 2 micrograms of DNA from cryopreserved PBMCs. Target depth was 1 in 200,000 to 1 in 1 million T cells, about 10x per clonotype. Sequencing used immunoSEQ multiplex PCR; TCRdb keeps in-frame clones, though not all of them. The table has fewer than 35,000 clones, roughly three quarters seen once. Note on this clone: Its antigen is undetermined.

Sample: PBMCs, taken before ibrutinib treatment. The sequence derives from a human donor with chronic lymphocytic leukemia.

The CDR3 protein is CASSLPAGAYSNQPQHF. CDR3 nucleotide sequence: TGTGCCAGCAGTTTACCGGCAGGCGCTTATAGCAATCAGCCCCAGCATTTT. The chain joins TRBV28 to TRBJ1-5, with D unresolved. V was shortened by 2 bases and J by 0 bases, with 14 bases between the two germline ends. The CDR3 consists of 17 residues. The germline V gene has CDR1 MDHEN and CDR2 SYDVKM.